This TCR beta chain was sequenced in a study of Ad26.COV2.S vaccination and SARS-CoV-2 variants. On the study more broadly: Doses of Ad26.COV2.S were injected into muscle once or twice, 56 days apart.

Note on this clone: As yet, its antigen is unknown.

Treatment indicated: 15 to 20 received Ad26.COV2.S at low or high dose, single or two shots; about 5 received placebo; per-sample allocation not given. It was on day 63 after the first vaccine or placebo injection that samples were taken. Boston supplied an adult donor aged 18-55 years. Study-wide findings and caveats: TCR breadth and depth estimates may have understated total T cell responses.

The V gene lost 5 bases and the J gene lost 7 bases, with 12 bases spanning the gap. Germline V gene sequence: CDR1 SEHNR, CDR2 FQNEAQ (reference sequence). This CDR3 comprises 12 residues. Assay used: immunoSEQ multiplex PCR; TCRdb lists only in-frame clones, some missing. The sample holds about 350,000 clones, 86% seen once. V is TRBV7-9 and J is TRBJ2-7; perhaps TRBD2 as D (6 bases). Source: peripheral blood, taken in a trial of Ad26.COV2.S vaccine versus placebo. This receptor was obtained from a person aged 18-65 years who received the Ad26.COV2.S COVID-19 vaccine or a placebo. This CDR3 reads CASSPYRGEQYF. The CDR3, as DNA: TGTGCCAGCAGCCCATACCGGGGGGAGCAGTACTTC.